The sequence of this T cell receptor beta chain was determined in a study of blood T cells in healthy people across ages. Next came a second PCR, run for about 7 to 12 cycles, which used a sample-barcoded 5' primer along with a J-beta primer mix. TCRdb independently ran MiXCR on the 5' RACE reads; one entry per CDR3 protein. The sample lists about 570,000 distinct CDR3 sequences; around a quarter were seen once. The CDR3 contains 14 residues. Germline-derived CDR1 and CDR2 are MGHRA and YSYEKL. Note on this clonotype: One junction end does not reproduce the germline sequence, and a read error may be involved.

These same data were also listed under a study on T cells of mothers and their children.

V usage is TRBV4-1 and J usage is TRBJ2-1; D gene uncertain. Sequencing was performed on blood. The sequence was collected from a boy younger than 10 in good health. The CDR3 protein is CASSLPNRRNEQFF. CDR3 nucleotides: TGCGCCAGTAGCCTACCCAATCGACGCAATGAGCAGTTCTTC.